One sample yielded the 10 T cell receptor beta chains listed below, sequenced in a study of cytomegalovirus exposure and HLA in healthy donors. A multiplex PCR was run with 60 Vbeta primers and 13 Jbeta primers. Here immunoSEQ multiplex PCR was the method, and the copy in TCRdb shows in-frame clones only, minus some. The data contain 65,000 to 100,000 clones, roughly 74% of them seen just once; the ten biggest clones take up approximately 2.1%. Sequenced material: PBMCs. All receptors derive from a man between 35 and 55 years old in good health and CMV-seronegative.

The chain carries TRBV25-1 and TRBJ2-3; TRBD2 matches 7 bases. The CDR3 is 15 amino acids. Germline V CDR1 and CDR2: MGHDK, SYGVNS. The junction had 9 bases not matched to a gene; V was cut back by 5 bases and J by 4 bases. In nucleotides, the CDR3 is TGTGCCAGCAGTAGGGCGGGAGTTGGCGCAGATACGCAGTATTTT. The encoded protein is CASSRAGVGADTQYF.

The chain employs TRBV5-6 and TRBJ2-2; TRBD2 is a possible D gene (7 bases). Germline CDR1 and CDR2: SGHDT and YYEEEE. V was cut by 4 bases and J by 6 bases, with 25 bases left in between. CDR3 length: 18 amino acids. The CDR3 loop is CASSGGREVAGRAGELFF. The CDR3 DNA sequence: TGTGCCAGCAGCGGGGGCAGGGAGGTAGCGGGCCGCGCCGGGGAGCTGTTTTTT.

The chain couples TRBV4-2 to TRBJ1-1; D remains unclear. Germline V gene sequence: CDR1 LGHNA, CDR2 YNFKEQ. This CDR3 region has 17 residues. The V end lost 0 bases, the J end lost 6 bases, and 20 bases lay between the germline ends. The CDR3 is CASSQDTPGDPGAEAFF. The CDR3 DNA reads as TGTGCCAGCAGCCAAGACACGCCCGGGGATCCAGGCGCTGAAGCTTTCTTT.

The chain couples TRBV30 to TRBJ1-1; possibly TRBD1 for D (6 bases). Germline V gives CDR1 GTSNPN, CDR2 SVGIG (reference sequence). Deletions cut 5 bases from V and 4 bases from J, with 14 bases between. The CDR3 is 13 residues long. CDR3 sequence (DNA): TGTGCCTGGGAGCGGGGGCTGGGCACTGAAGCTTTCTTT. Amino acid sequence: CAWERGLGTEAFF.

The chain combines TRBV2 with TRBJ1-1; TRBD1 matches at 7 bases. The CDR3 is 12 residues long. From germline, CDR1 is SNHLY and CDR2 FYNNEI. V shed 3 bases, J shed 6 bases, and the junction held 1 base outside the gene matches. The CDR3 DNA reads as TGTGCCAGCAGTGAGCAGGGGGCTGAAGCTTTCTTT. Its translation is CASSEQGAEAFF.

The chain carries TRBV30 and TRBJ1-1; tentative D call: TRBD1 (6 bases). The CDR3 totals 13 residues. CDR1 and CDR2 (germline): GTSNPN, SVGIG (reference sequence). Trimming stripped 3 bases from V and 1 base from J, with 9 bases between. CDR3 DNA: TGTGCCTGGAGCCGAGGGGGGAACACTGAAGCTTTCTTT. Its translation: CAWSRGGNTEAFF.

This clone was seen once. This chain links TRBV19 with TRBJ1-4, with TRBD1 identical over 8 bases. The CDR3 sequence is 15 residues long. V dropped 7 bases and J dropped 3; count of bases not matched to a gene: 7. In germline, CDR1 is LNHDA, CDR2 SQIVND (reference sequence). The CDR3, as DNA: TGTGCCAGTAATCCCCAGGGGGCGCCTAATGAAAAACTGTTTTTT. As protein: CASNPQGAPNEKLFF. Full variable domain (remainder filled in from reference TRBV19 and TRBJ1-4): DGGITQSPKYLFRKEGQNVTLSCEQNLNHDAMYWYRQDPGQGLRLIYYSQIVNDFQKGDIAEGYSVSREKKESFPLTVTSAQKNPTAFYLCASNPQGAPNEKLFFGSGTQLSVL.

This clone was counted a few times. The rearrangement uses TRBV9 and TRBJ1-1; D may be TRBD1 (5 bases). This CDR3 contains 13 residues. Germline V gives CDR1 SGDLS, CDR2 YYNGEE. Between the trimmed V and J ends, which lost 4 bases and 2 bases, there was a span of 9 bases. The CDR3 DNA follows: TGTGCCAGCAGCCCAACAGGAAACACTGAAGCTTTCTTT. Its translation: CASSPTGNTEAFF.

The chain carries TRBV9 and TRBJ1-4; D possibly corresponds to TRBD1 (5 bases). The V and J ends lost 4 bases and 4 bases respectively, with 14 bases between them. Germline V gives CDR1 SGDLS, CDR2 YYNGEE. This CDR3 region has 15 residues. The CDR3 protein is CASSPLPGNNEKLFF. DNA of the CDR3: TGTGCCAGCAGCCCACTCCCAGGGAATAATGAAAAACTGTTTTTT.

The CDR3 sequence is CASEGGTGIDTGELFF. CDR3 DNA: TGTGCCAGCGAGGGCGGGACAGGGATTGACACCGGGGAGCTGTTTTTT. The chain combines TRBV11-3 with TRBJ2-2; TRBD1 matches 9 bases. Per germline, CDR1 SGHNT and CDR2 YENEEA. The CDR3 is made up of 16 amino acids. Trimming at V came to 8 bases and at J to 3 bases, leaving 10 bases not matched to a gene.